These 15 T cell receptor beta chains originate from one sample sequenced in a study of blood T cell repertoires in COVID-19 (dated by TCRdb to 2018 to 2021). Libraries were prepared through the immunoSEQ multiplex PCR assay. TCRdb provides this immuneACCESS table in a form limited to in-frame rearrangements. Some clones are lacking; in checked studies, under half of them reflect an unresolved V gene, and why the rest are absent is not known. In all, the sample holds more than 130,000 clones, and around nine tenths of those were seen once. Of the sample, roughly 4% falls within the top ten clones. The sequenced sample was peripheral blood. These receptors originate from a woman in her thirties or forties with acute or convalescent COVID-19.

The chain uses TRBV14 and TRBJ2-7; 10 nucleotides align to TRBD1. Trimming cost V 8 bases and J 6 bases; bases outside gene matches: 10. Germline CDR1 SGHDN, CDR2 FVKESK. CDR3 length: 14 amino acids. As DNA, the CDR3 is TGTGCCAGCGGCCCCCGGACAGGGGGGCGCGAGCAGTACTTC. It encodes CASGPRTGGREQYF.

The chain joins TRBV9 to TRBJ2-2; TRBD2 agrees at 9 bases. The CDR3 covers 16 residues. Germline V lookup: CDR1 SGDLS, CDR2 YYNGEE. V lost 0 bases and J lost 7; bases outside the gene matches: 7. In DNA, the CDR3 is TGTGCCAGCAGCGTAGGGTCTAGCGGGGTTGGCGGGGAGCTGTTTTTT. Translation gives CASSVGSSGVGGELFF.

This rearrangement joins TRBV7-9 to TRBJ1-2; D is undetermined. The CDR3 is 11 residues long. Germline-derived CDR1 and CDR2 are SEHNR and FQNEAQ (reference sequence). V lost 5 bases and J 5 bases, leaving 6 bases between the germline ends. The CDR3 region is CASSPLYGYTF. The CDR3 DNA reads as TGTGCCAGCAGCCCTTTGTATGGCTACACCTTC.

This rearrangement joins TRBV11-2 to TRBJ1-1; D is unresolved. Germline CDR1 and CDR2: SGHAT and FQNNGV. Trimming took 5 bases from V and 0 from J, leaving 19 bases between them. The CDR3 runs to 17 residues. The chain's CDR3 is CASSQIATRAVNTEAFF. CDR3 coding DNA: TGTGCCAGCAGCCAAATCGCAACGAGGGCGGTGAACACTGAAGCTTTCTTT.

The V and J genes are TRBV5-1 and TRBJ2-7; TRBD1 matches 8 bases. J gave up 3 bases and V 4 bases, and 12 bases lay outside the gene matches. The germline CDR1 and CDR2 sequences are SGHRS and YFSETQ. This CDR3 spans 16 amino acids. The CDR3 DNA sequence: TGCGCCAGCAGCAACCCTGAGACAGGGGCGTACTACGAGCAGTACTTC. Translated, it gives CASSNPETGAYYEQYF.

The chain joins TRBV2 to TRBJ1-2; D call uncertain. CDR1 and CDR2 from the germline V gene are SNHLY and FYNNEI. The CDR3 totals 14 residues. The ends were cut back, 8 bases at V and 1 base at J, with 14 bases in the middle. CDR3 nucleotides: TGTGCCAGCCTTACGTTAGTTAATAACTATGGCTACACCTTC. Its protein product is CASLTLVNNYGYTF.

The genes are TRBV6-5 and TRBJ1-2, with D perhaps TRBD1 (6 bases). The CDR3 is made up of 13 amino acids. The germline V gene has CDR1 MNHEY and CDR2 SVGAGI. Trimming removed 2 bases from V and 5 bases from J, with 9 bases in between. The CDR3 bases are TGTGCCAGCAGTTACAGGGACACGTATGGCTACACCTTC. Amino acid sequence: CASSYRDTYGYTF.

CDR3 nucleotides: TGTGCCAGCAGCTCGGAGGAAGGGAATTACGAGCAGTACTTC. It yields the protein CASSSEEGNYEQYF. The chain links TRBV5-4 to TRBJ2-7; possibly TRBD2 for D (5 bases). Trimming left V 3 bases short and J 4 bases short, with 14 bases between. This CDR3 spans 14 amino acids. In germline, CDR1 is SGHNT, CDR2 YYREEE (reference sequence).

This chain joins TRBV15 and TRBJ2-1; TRBD2 matches 13 bases. The CDR3 extends over 16 amino acids. With 5 bases clipped from V and 3 bases from J, the junction kept 4 bases outside the gene matches. In germline, CDR1 is LNHNV, CDR2 YYDKDF (reference sequence). This chain's CDR3 is CATSGLAGVGYNEQFF. The CDR3 DNA follows: TGTGCCACCAGCGGACTAGCGGGAGTGGGCTACAATGAGCAGTTCTTC.

The chain has TRBV2 and TRBJ2-5; TRBD2 matches 9 bases. Germline values: CDR1 SNHLY, CDR2 FYNNEI. The CDR3 has 16 residues. V gave up 7 bases and J gave up 4 bases; unmatched junction bases: 13. Here the CDR3 reads CASKEGSGSRGETQYF. The CDR3 DNA follows: TGTGCCAGCAAGGAGGGTAGCGGGAGTCGGGGAGAGACCCAGTACTTC.

The chain is built from TRBV24-1 and TRBJ1-1; 7 bases are a match to TRBD1. This CDR3 region has 13 residues. Germline CDR1 is KGHDR and CDR2 is SFDVKD. Losses at the gene ends were 7 bases for V and 0 bases for J; bases not matched to a gene: 1. The CDR3 DNA is TGTGCCACCAGGGACAGGTTGAACACTGAAGCTTTCTTT. It yields the protein CATRDRLNTEAFF.

The chain recombines TRBV9 with TRBJ1-3, with TRBD1 identical over 8 bases. Trimming at V came to 3 bases and at J to 7 bases, leaving 6 bases not matched to a gene. CDR1 SGDLS and CDR2 YYNGEE come from the germline V gene. The CDR3 has 14 residues. This CDR3 reads CASSARTGSNTIYF. CDR3 coding DNA: TGTGCCAGCAGCGCCAGGACAGGGTCGAACACCATATATTTT.

This chain's CDR3 is CAWSTGTGAYEQYF. For the CDR3, the DNA is TGTGCCTGGAGTACCGGGACGGGGGCCTACGAGCAGTACTTC. V usage is TRBV30 and J usage is TRBJ2-7; possibly TRBD2 for D (6 bases). The V gene's germline CDR1 is GTSNPN and CDR2 SVGIG (reference sequence). Trimming stripped 2 bases from V and 2 bases from J, with 13 bases between. This CDR3 is 14 amino acids long.

The rearrangement joins TRBV4-3 to TRBJ2-2, with D maybe TRBD1 (5 bases). The germline gives CDR1 LGHNA, CDR2 YSLEER. Trimming pared 1 base from V and 0 bases from J, leaving 12 bases between. The CDR3 is 17 amino acids. CDR3 protein: CASSQVYRGTNTGELFF. DNA for the CDR3: TGCGCCAGCAGCCAAGTCTATAGGGGTACGAACACCGGGGAGCTGTTTTTT.

This clone was picked up one time. This chain connects TRBV5-6 to TRBJ2-1; D remains unclear. V was clipped by 2 bases and J by 7 bases, with 4 bases between them. The germline gives CDR1 SGHDT, CDR2 YYEEEE. This CDR3 has 11 residues. The CDR3 reads CASSFENEQFF. The CDR3, as DNA: TGTGCCAGCAGCTTCGAGAATGAGCAGTTCTTC.